This T cell receptor beta chain was observed in a study of cytomegalovirus exposure and HLA in healthy donors (dated by TCRdb to 2016 to 2017). At the level of the whole study: According to an earlier analysis of around 600 of the donors, about 180 million T cells yielded 100 million or so unique TCR beta sequences and approximately 300 Gb of sequence data. Roughly 300 gigabases of sequencing data and around 85 million unique TCR sequences made up an early release that covered some 640 HLA-typed donors. The genetic ancestry cluster associated with self-reported Caucasian donors included around 76% of the 398 genotyped donors. The study was designed to test whether signatures of past pathogen exposure could be identified by cataloging public T cell receptors. The study profiled the T cell repertoires of some 610 subjects by immunosequencing and related them to cytomegalovirus serostatus. Besides the first cohort of 666 subjects, a separate validation cohort made up of 120 different subjects was used. High-throughput TCR immunosequencing, statistical association of individual TCRs with disease status, and machine learning were combined to predict cytomegalovirus infection status. To study patterns of TCR occurrence, a later analysis re-analyzed previously published TCR beta repertoires from hundreds of donors and added high-resolution HLA genotyping. The later analysis used no new phenotypic data to find candidate immune exposures, relying instead on TCR beta sequences and their occurrence across donors. In an earlier analysis of about 590 of the donors, high-throughput TCR beta sequencing was used to judge whether each TCR beta V gene segment behaved as functional or pseudogenic. Alongside the repertoire data, information on donor age, sex, ethnicity and CMV serostatus was compiled. Genome-wide SNP genotypes for about 65% of the 666 donors were used in a later genetic analysis, which treated that subset as a discovery cohort. All discovery cohort repertoires had been generated on a single sequencing platform. HLA typing included class I and class II loci at four-digit resolution. The number of typed donors differed by locus: about 629-630 for A, B, C, DRB1 and DQB1; roughly 510 for DQA1; 606 for DPA1; and 450 to 480 for DPB1. Four or five DR-DQ haplotypes were handled as single units for association and clustering, since linkage in the cohort was strong. Among about 390 genotyped donors of the cohort, an average of 235,054 unique TCR beta nucleotide sequences were sequenced per donor, 15% to 20% of them non-productive. Results the study describes overall, beyond this receptor: In the study, approximately 160 TCR beta chains were listed as associated with cytomegalovirus. In both the original and validation cohorts, the classifier was reported to diagnose cytomegalovirus status with high specificity and sensitivity. According to a later analysis, most CMV-associated TCR beta chains appeared to be HLA-restricted, and the HLA associations seemed to be driven largely by CMV exposure. According to the authors, the approach could potentially be generalized to other disease states and immunological phenotypes. HLA typing was unavailable for some donors at each locus, so association tests used only the typed subset. Broadly in line with IMGT annotations, most TCR beta V segments showed up in productive rearrangements about 87% or about 30% of the time in an earlier analysis of about 500 of the donors. The only immune exposure information available for the cohort was CMV serostatus. Compared with the roughly 670-donor mean, donors in an Asian-associated ancestry cluster had fewer N-insertions in productive TCRs, according to a later genetic analysis. Correlated functional status among segregating V segments might be attributable to linkage disequilibrium, but an unknown experimental factor could not be ruled out. The earlier analysis of 587 of the donors excluded roughly 16 rarely observed V segments, including chromosome 9 orphons, because counts were too low. The presence/absence analyses assumed that sequencing depth was roughly uniform across donors, and that assumption may not be true. In a later analysis, HLA-associated TCR beta chains showed more clonal expansion and lower generation probabilities than non-associated chains that were equally common. A further reported finding was that TCR beta sequences accurately predicted the HLA-A and HLA-B alleles for most subjects in the first cohort. In a later analysis, 16,951 TCR beta sequences were associated with specific HLA alleles at a false discovery rate of 0.05. In vitro tests confirmed that three of the cytomegalovirus-associated TCR beta chains recognize cytomegalovirus antigens. Most TCR sequences were observed very rarely across donors, whereas some public TCRs were present in many individuals. A later genetic analysis associated a missense DCLRE1C variant with V-gene and J-gene trimming of TCR beta chains, and an independent cohort replicated the association. A cluster of highly shared sequence variants was judged likely to be a technical artifact of the sequencing pipeline. According to a later analysis, TCR association rates differed among HLA loci, with DRB1 alleles showing the most associated TCRs and HLA-C alleles showing the fewest. In this cohort, only TCR beta chains were sequenced, and detectable features were limited by the absence of alpha or paired-chain data. Strong co-occurrence of HLA alleles, especially DR and DQ, made assigning TCR associations to individual alleles difficult. A later analysis reported that several top co-occurrence clusters appeared linked to parvovirus B19, influenza, CMV and Epstein-Barr virus.

Library construction relied on the immunoSEQ multiplex PCR assay. A mixture of 60 forward primers for TCR Vbeta segments and 13 reverse primers for TCR Jbeta segments was used in the multiplex PCR. The CDR3 region of rearranged TCR beta genes was amplified from genomic DNA with a multiplex PCR assay. The Illumina HiSeq System was used to sequence the amplified TCR beta libraries as 87-base-pair reads. Per the original workflow: A later analysis counted 75 million to 100 million unique TCR beta chains across the 666 repertoires, and around 12 million of these chains were shared by at least two donors. To remove PCR and sequencing errors, raw reads were error-corrected and collapsed into unique sequences using a nearest-neighbor algorithm that merged closely related sequences. Alignment of CDR3 sequences to IMGT reference sequences was used to assign V, D and J gene segments. Each retained sequence needed at least a six-nucleotide match to both a V gene segment and a J gene segment. A rearrangement was called productive if the CDR3 had no stop codons and remained in frame with V and J, and every other rearrangement was called non-productive. CDR3 was defined by IMGT convention, running from the second conserved V-encoded cysteine to the conserved J-encoded phenylalanine. The earlier analysis of approximately 500 of the donors excluded sequences that lacked an unambiguous match to a single V gene segment. An earlier analysis of several hundred of the donors called V segments functional above 56.7% productive rearrangements and segregating when the between-donor standard deviation exceeded 5%. To diagnose cytomegalovirus status from the catalog of TCR beta chain sequences, a statistical classification framework was built. V and J gene assignment, in a later analysis, came from comparing TCR nucleotide sequences with IMGT/GENE-DB human TR gene sequences. Using the TCRdist pipeline, a later analysis assigned CDR3 sequences along with most-parsimonious VDJ recombination scenarios. In a later analysis, each TCR beta chain was defined by its CDR3 amino acid sequence together with its V-gene family, and reads without a unique V-gene family were excluded. To address suspected cross-contamination and a sequencing artifact, a later analysis removed roughly 580 highly shared, low-generation-probability nucleotide sequences. In a later analysis, a clonal expansion index for each public chain was calculated from normalized within-repertoire ranks of inferred template counts. Generation probabilities in a later analysis came from a VDJ recombination model fitted to out-of-frame rearrangements, and those results were checked against IGoR. A later analysis scored TCR-TCR, TCR-HLA and TCR-CMV co-occurrence with hypergeometric tests, applying a repertoire-size bias correction to TCR pairs. A later analysis estimated false discovery rates by permuting HLA or CMV assignments 20 times. In a later analysis, co-occurring TCRs were grouped with DBSCAN, and TCRdist sequence similarity was added when clustering was performed within HLA-allele-positive subsets. Co-occurrence clustering excluded repertoires with fewer than 30,000 or more than 120,000 public chains, plus five with anomalous nucleotide sharing. Here the immuneACCESS table is served through TCRdb, limited to in-frame sequences with V and J called. Missing clones are a known gap in these copies; in checked studies unresolved V genes cover under half, and the rest lacks a known reason. The D gene and trimming were derived from the DNA, and the V and J assignments and clone size from that table. The sample yields more than 150,000 clones; about 80% were counted once. Roughly 0.65% of the sample goes to the ten largest clones.

A word on this clone: Its target antigen remains unknown. No per-base quality is available; no much larger clone lies one base away.

The cohort comprised 670 or so healthy bone marrow donors. Cohort members were all nominally healthy when sampled, although unrecorded immune exposures were likely present. The donor was CMV seronegative and was included in the group of a few hundred seronegative cohort members. A peripheral blood sample was provided by each donor, and peripheral blood mononuclear cells were used for TCR beta sequencing. The Qiagen DNeasy Blood Extraction Kit was used to extract genomic DNA from the blood cell samples. Sequenced: PBMCs. The receptor comes from a boy aged 5 to 17 in good health and CMV-seronegative.

The DNA is TGTGCCAGCAGTCGCCCTGGGGACAGGCCCTATTCCTACGAGCAGTACTTC. It translates to CASSRPGDRPYSYEQYF. Recombination connected TRBV28 to TRBJ2-7, with 8 bases matching TRBD1. The junction shows trimming of 5 bases on V and 1 base on J, and the gene matches do not reach 13 bases of it. The CDR3, from cysteine to phenylalanine, totals 17 residues. Solely the CDR3 DNA is kept, with 51 bases framed from the first base. The germline V gene supplies CDR1 MDHEN and CDR2 SYDVKM.